These T cell receptor beta chains were read from a single sample in a study of T cells in Graves' hyperthyroidism and ophthalmopathy. MiXCR, run by TCRdb on the multiplex PCR reads, gives a single entry per CDR3 protein. The table lists under 450,000 distinct CDR3 sequences, 15% to 18% of them singletons. The specimen was blood. The receptors derive from a woman aged 18-29 years with Graves' hyperthyroidism. CDR3s include the opening cysteine and the closing phenylalanine or tryptophan. D genes are given only for firm matches. For some rows the clone size is stated as once, few or many, or as a class when expanded; others skip it.

CDR3 DNA	CDR3 protein	clone size	D gene	J gene	V gene
TGTGCCAGCAGCTCGACTAGCGGTCACACCGGGGAGCTGTTTTTT	CASSSTSGHTGELFF	many	TRBD2	TRBJ2-2	TRBV7-3
TGTGCCAGCAGCTCCCGGACAGGGGGCTACACCTTC	CASSSRTGGYTF	NA	TRBD1	TRBJ1-2	TRBV5-5
TGTGCCAGCAGCTTAGGCGCCGGACCTGGAAACACCATATATTTT	CASSLGAGPGNTIYF	few	NA	TRBJ1-3	TRBV7-3
TGCAGCGTTCAAGGGACAGGACTTGGAAACACCATATATTTT	CSVQGTGLGNTIYF	many	TRBD1	TRBJ1-3	TRBV29-1
TGTGCCAGCAGCGATCCGGGACAGCATTATGGCTACACCTTC	CASSDPGQHYGYTF	many	TRBD1	TRBJ1-2	TRBV6-1
TGTGCCAGCACCGGTGAAGCGGGGGGGTCAGATACGCAGTATTTT	CASTGEAGGSDTQYF	many	TRBD2	TRBJ2-3	TRBV5-6
TGTGCCAGCAGCTTGTCTAGCGGGGGGACCGGGGAGCTGTTTTTT	CASSLSSGGTGELFF	many	TRBD2	TRBJ2-2	TRBV5-5
TGCAGTGCTAGAGATTCGGCGGGGAGGGGCGAGCAGTACTTC	CSARDSAGRGEQYF	few	TRBD2	TRBJ2-7	TRBV20-1
TGCGCCAGCAGTCCTAATCTAGCGGGGGCCCCCACCGGGGAGCTGTTTTTT	CASSPNLAGAPTGELFF	few	TRBD2	TRBJ2-2	TRBV4-1
TGTGCCAGCAGTTACTCGGAACAGCGAGATGAGCAGTTCTTC	CASSYSEQRDEQFF	many	NA	TRBJ2-1	TRBV6-6
TGTGCCAGCACTTGGGGGGCGGGTCAGCCCCAGCATTTT	CASTWGAGQPQHF	many	NA	TRBJ1-5	TRBV12-3/TRBV12-4
TGTGCCAGCAGCTTCATCGGCGGGACCCCCTACAATGAGCAGTTCTTC	CASSFIGGTPYNEQFF	many	NA	TRBJ2-1	TRBV11-3
TGTGCCAGCACCACCACACAGGGAGGAGAAAAACTGTTTTTT	CASTTTQGGEKLFF	NA	NA	TRBJ1-4	TRBV12-3/TRBV12-4
TGTGCCAGCAGCCCGGGGGGACCGCCCAGGGAGCAGTTCTTC	CASSPGGPPREQFF	many	TRBD2	TRBJ2-1	TRBV7-3
TGTGCCATCAGTGAGTCTAGAGGGGCGGGAGAAAAACTGTTTTTT	CAISESRGAGEKLFF	many	NA	TRBJ1-4	TRBV10-3
TGCAGCTACGTGGTGGGGGAGGGCCTTGGAAATGAGCAGTTCTTC	CSYVVGEGLGNEQFF	NA	TRBD2	TRBJ2-1	TRBV29-1
TGCGCCAGCAGCCAAGGAGCTAGCGGGGGCTACAATGAGCAGTTCTTC	CASSQGASGGYNEQFF	NA	TRBD2	TRBJ2-1	TRBV4-1
TGTGCCAGCAGCGTAACGGGGGGGTCCCAAGAGACCCAGTACTTC	CASSVTGGSQETQYF	many	TRBD2	TRBJ2-5	TRBV9
TGTGCCAGCAGCAAGGGGGGACAGTACGAGCAGTACTTC	CASSKGGQYEQYF	many	NA	TRBJ2-7	TRBV7-2
TGCGCCAGCAGGTTGCGAGCGGGTCAGCCCCAGCATTTT	CASRLRAGQPQHF	NA	NA	TRBJ1-5	TRBV5-1
TGTGCTAGTGGTTTTTTTGGTAACTATGGCTACACCTTC	CASGFFGNYGYTF	many	NA	TRBJ1-2	TRBV12-5
TGTGCCACCAGTGATGGGCTATTGGGGAATGAGCAGTTCTTC	CATSDGLLGNEQFF	few	NA	TRBJ2-1	TRBV24-1
TGTGCCAGCAGTGAAGGACAGGGCGGAAGTCAGCCCCAGCATTTT	CASSEGQGGSQPQHF	many	TRBD1	TRBJ1-5	TRBV6-1
TGTGCCAGCAGCTCGACAGATTTTTACGAGCAGTACTTC	CASSSTDFYEQYF	few	NA	TRBJ2-7	TRBV7-9